The 15 T cell receptor beta chains below were found in one sample sequenced in a study of shared clonotypes between healthy human individuals. Naive CD8 populations comprised CD45RO-negative cells positively selected for CCR7, excluding terminally differentiated effector memory CD45RA+ cells. The repertoire was sequenced with immunoSEQ multiplex PCR; TCRdb's copy has only in-frame clones and lacks some. Among around 700,000 clones listed, just over 90% were seen once. The sequenced sample consisted of naive CD8+ T cells sorted from blood. The receptors here all came from a man younger than 45 in good health.

CDR3 in amino acids: CASRRTSGSRTDTQYF. The CDR3 DNA reads as TGTGCCAGCAGGAGGACTAGCGGGAGTAGGACAGATACGCAGTATTTT. The J gene is TRBJ2-3, the V gene TRBV2; TRBD2 matches at 13 bases. CDR1 SNHLY and CDR2 FYNNEI come from the germline V gene. The CDR3 is made up of 16 amino acids. With 6 bases clipped from V and 3 bases from J, the junction kept 6 bases outside the gene matches.

The chain has TRBV19 and TRBJ1-4, with TRBD1 identical over 7 bases. The ends lost 4 bases at V and 5 bases at J; junction bases unmatched: 7. Germline CDR1 is LNHDA and CDR2 is SQIVND (reference sequence). The CDR3 spans 15 residues. The CDR3 DNA is TGTGCCAGTAGTACGCCGGGACAGCTAAATGAAAAACTGTTTTTT. This sequence encodes CASSTPGQLNEKLFF.

CDR3 in amino acids: CASRGGCYEQYF. The CDR3 DNA reads TGTGCCAGCAGGGGGGGATGCTACGAGCAGTACTTC. The genes are TRBV6-5 and TRBJ2-7, with a tentative D call TRBD2 (6 bases). Germline values: CDR1 MNHEY, CDR2 SVGAGI. V lost 6 bases and J 3 bases, leaving 9 bases between the germline ends. CDR3 length equals 12 residues.

This clone has only a few counts. The chain has TRBV6-1 and TRBJ1-1; D gene unclear. Germline-derived CDR1 and CDR2 are MNHNS and SASEGT. The germline V and J ends were trimmed by 0 bases and 5 bases, with 7 bases remaining between them. CDR3 length: 13 amino acids. The DNA for the CDR3 is TGTGCCAGCAGTGAAGCGTGGCAGACTGAAGCTTTCTTT. This translates into CASSEAWQTEAFF.

V usage is TRBV5-1 and J usage is TRBJ2-7; no clear D. The CDR3 contains 13 residues. Trimming stripped 4 bases from V and 0 bases from J, with 8 bases between. Germline V gives CDR1 SGHRS, CDR2 YFSETQ. This CDR3 is CASSLGNSYEQYF. For the CDR3, the DNA is TGCGCCAGCAGCCTAGGAAACTCCTACGAGCAGTACTTC. Full variable domain (remainder filled in from reference TRBV5-1 and TRBJ2-7): KAGVTQTPRYLIKTRGQQVTLSCSPISGHRSVSWYQQTPGQGLQFLFEYFSETQRNKGNFPGRFSGRQFSNSRSEMNVSTLELGDSALYLCASSLGNSYEQYFGPGTRLTVT.

J is TRBJ2-2 and V is TRBV9, with 10 bases fitting TRBD2. V gave up 3 bases and J gave up 5 bases; unmatched junction bases: 19. Germline CDR1 reads SGDLS; CDR2 reads YYNGEE. There are 20 residues in the CDR3. CDR3 region: CASSGLTGTSVLRRTGELFF. CDR3 coding DNA: TGTGCCAGCAGCGGCCTCACCGGGACTAGCGTCCTCCGCAGAACCGGGGAGCTGTTTTTT.

The chain links TRBV19 to TRBJ1-5; a weak D match, TRBD1 (6 bases). This CDR3 has 18 amino acids. The V and J ends lost 6 bases and 0 bases respectively, with 21 bases between them. Germline V gene lookup returns CDR1 LNHDA and CDR2 SQIVND (reference sequence). The CDR3 loop reads CASRGDEVGTYSNQPQHF. Here the CDR3 DNA reads TGTGCCAGTAGAGGGGATGAGGTGGGGACATATAGCAATCAGCCCCAGCATTTT.

For this clone: At one boundary the junction diverges from the germline segment, which might be a read error. V gene TRBV7-3 combines with J gene TRBJ2-2, with D tentatively TRBD1 (5 bases). CDR1 and CDR2 from the germline V gene are SGHTA and FQGTGA. This CDR3 comprises 13 residues. CDR3 residues: CASSVTGAGELFF. The CDR3, as DNA: TGTGCCAGCAGCGTAACAGGAGCCGGGGAGCTGTTTTTT.

The V gene is TRBV28, the J gene TRBJ2-1, with a tentative D call TRBD2 (6 bases). With 5 bases removed from V and 1 base from J, the gap between germline ends came to 15 bases. This CDR3 has 16 residues. Germline CDR1 and CDR2: MDHEN and SYDVKM. The CDR3 DNA sequence: TGTGCCAGCAGTCCCCCGGGACTCGAATCCTACAATGAGCAGTTCTTC. Its translation is CASSPPGLESYNEQFF.

The DNA of the CDR3 is TGTGCCAGCAGCTTCACAGGAGCTCCGTACAATGAGCAGTTCTTC. Translation gives CASSFTGAPYNEQFF. The V call is TRBV7-9, the J call TRBJ2-1; D perhaps matches TRBD1 (5 bases). The CDR3 sequence is 15 residues long. The germline V gene encodes CDR1 SEHNR and CDR2 FQNEAQ (reference sequence). The V end lost 3 bases, the J end lost 4 bases, and 13 bases lay between the germline ends.

The count of this clone is one. The CDR3 sequence is CASSEDREGDTQYF. In nucleotides, the CDR3 is TGTGCCAGCAGTGAGGACAGGGAGGGAGATACGCAGTATTTT. This chain joins TRBV9 and TRBJ2-3, with D possibly matching TRBD1 (8 bases). Between the trimmed V and J ends, which lost 5 bases and 5 bases, there was a span of 15 bases. CDR1 SGDLS and CDR2 YYNGEE come from the germline V gene. There are 14 residues in the CDR3.

A few counts support this clone. Other DNA sequences within the sample encode an identical CDR3. The genes are TRBV4-1 and TRBJ2-7; D call uncertain. Germline CDR1 reads MGHRA; CDR2 reads YSYEKL. V dropped 1 base and J dropped 1 base, with 5 bases sitting between them. The CDR3 loop spans 13 amino acids. CDR3 sequence reads: CASSQVGSYEQYF. The CDR3 DNA sequence: TGCGCCAGCAGCCAAGTGGGATCCTACGAGCAGTACTTC.

V usage is TRBV28 and J usage is TRBJ1-5; 7 bases agree with TRBD1. The V gene's germline CDR1 is MDHEN and CDR2 SYDVKM. There are 15 residues in the CDR3. V was clipped by 3 bases and J by 3 bases; unmatched bases: 5. CDR3 protein: CASSLYRGANQPQHF. The CDR3 nucleotides are TGTGCCAGCAGTTTGTACAGGGGTGCCAATCAGCCCCAGCATTTT.

This clone has only one observation. The J gene is TRBJ2-1, the V gene TRBV19, with a weak D call TRBD1 (6 bases). V shed 5 bases and J shed 4 bases, with 12 bases lying between them. The germline CDR1 and CDR2 sequences are LNHDA and SQIVND (reference sequence). The CDR3 consists of 14 residues. This chain's CDR3 is CASSPWTEYNEQFF. The CDR3 DNA follows: TGTGCCAGTAGTCCCTGGACAGAATACAATGAGCAGTTCTTC.

The table lists this clone with a few counts. The genes are TRBV19 and TRBJ1-5, with D possibly TRBD1 on 6 matching bases. The length of the CDR3 is 15 residues. With 5 bases removed from V and 0 bases from J, the gap between germline ends came to 11 bases. The germline V gene has CDR1 LNHDA and CDR2 SQIVND (reference sequence). This CDR3 is CASSLRTDSNQPQHF. CDR3 sequence (DNA): TGTGCCAGTAGTCTACGGACAGATAGCAATCAGCCCCAGCATTTT.